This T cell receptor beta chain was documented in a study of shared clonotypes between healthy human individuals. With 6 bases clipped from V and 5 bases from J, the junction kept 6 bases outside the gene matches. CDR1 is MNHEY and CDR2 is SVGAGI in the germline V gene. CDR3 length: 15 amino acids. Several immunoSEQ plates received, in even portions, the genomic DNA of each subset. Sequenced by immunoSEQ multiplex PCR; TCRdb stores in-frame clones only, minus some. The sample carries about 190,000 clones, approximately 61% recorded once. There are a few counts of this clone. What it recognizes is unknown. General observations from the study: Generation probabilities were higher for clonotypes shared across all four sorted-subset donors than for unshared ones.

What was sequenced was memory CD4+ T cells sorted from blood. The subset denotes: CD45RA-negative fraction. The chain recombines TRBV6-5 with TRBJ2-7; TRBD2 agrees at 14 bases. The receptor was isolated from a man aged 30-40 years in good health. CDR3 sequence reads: CASRRTSGRMNEQYF. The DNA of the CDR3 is TGTGCCAGCAGGCGGACTAGCGGGAGGATGAACGAGCAGTACTTC.